This T cell receptor (beta chain) was retrieved from a study of OX40 agonist ivuxolimab in advanced cancers. The CDR3 length is 13 residues. Per the germline V gene, CDR1 is SGHDT and CDR2 is YYEEEE. With V trimmed by 3 bases and J by 5 bases, 1 base remained unmatched. TCRdb's table, derived via immunoSEQ multiplex PCR, lists solely in-frame clones and lacks some. The table shows tens of thousands of clones, with 85% to 95% occurring only once. The source material was CD4+ or CD8+ T cells sorted from blood, sampled in a trial of the OX40 agonist ivuxolimab. This clonotype was sampled from an adult with an advanced solid tumor such as melanoma, head and neck, liver or kidney cancer. The J gene is TRBJ1-1, the V gene TRBV5-6; 10 nucleotides line up with TRBD1. As DNA, the CDR3 is TGTGCCAGCAGCTGGGACAGGGGAACTGAAGCTTTCTTT. Its protein product is CASSWDRGTEAFF. Full variable domain (missing parts from reference TRBV5-6 and TRBJ1-1): DAGVTQSPTHLIKTRGQQVTLRCSPKSGHDTVSWYQQALGQGPQFIFQYYEEEERQRGNFPDRFSGHQFPNYSSELNVNALLLGDSALYLCASSWDRGTEAFFGQGTRLTVV.